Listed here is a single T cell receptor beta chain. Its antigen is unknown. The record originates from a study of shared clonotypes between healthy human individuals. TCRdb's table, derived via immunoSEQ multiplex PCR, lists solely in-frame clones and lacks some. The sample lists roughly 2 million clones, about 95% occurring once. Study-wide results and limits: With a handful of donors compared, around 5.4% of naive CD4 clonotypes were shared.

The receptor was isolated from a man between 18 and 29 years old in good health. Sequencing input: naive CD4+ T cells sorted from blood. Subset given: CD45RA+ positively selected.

CDR3 amino acids: CAWSSGPPHEQYF. The CDR3 DNA reads as TGTGCCTGGAGTTCAGGCCCGCCTCACGAGCAGTACTTC. The rearrangement links TRBV30 to TRBJ2-7; D is uncertain. The CDR3 totals 13 residues. Germline V gene sequence: CDR1 GTSNPN, CDR2 SVGIG (reference sequence). V was clipped by 2 bases and J by 5 bases, with 13 bases between them.